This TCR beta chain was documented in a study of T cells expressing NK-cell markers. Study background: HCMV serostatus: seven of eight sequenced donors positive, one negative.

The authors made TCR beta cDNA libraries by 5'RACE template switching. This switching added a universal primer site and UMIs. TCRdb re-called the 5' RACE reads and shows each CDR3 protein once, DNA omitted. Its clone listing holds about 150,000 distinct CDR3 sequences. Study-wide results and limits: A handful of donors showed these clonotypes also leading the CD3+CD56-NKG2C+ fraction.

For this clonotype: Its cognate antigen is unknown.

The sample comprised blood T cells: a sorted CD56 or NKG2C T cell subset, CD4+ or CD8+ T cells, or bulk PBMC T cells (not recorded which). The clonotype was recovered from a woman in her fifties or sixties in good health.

CDR3 in amino acids: CASSRDRAVTEAFF. This chain joins TRBV12-3 or TRBV12-4 and TRBJ1-1; TCRdb picks TRBD1, but there is no DNA to check that call. CDR3 length equals 14 residues.